The sequence of this TCR beta chain was determined in a study of shared clonotypes between healthy human individuals. Study-level background: Donor ages ranged 18 to 49 years: a couple of women, a few men.

Study-wide results and caveats: Naive subsets generally had larger estimated richness than memory subsets.

Profiling relied on immunoSEQ multiplex PCR, and the TCRdb table lists in-frame clones only, not all of them. In the table there are more than 500,000 clones, approximately 94% of which are singletons. This clone was seen only once. Its cognate antigen is unknown. Germline CDR1 is SGHAT and CDR2 is FQNNGV. This CDR3 has 16 amino acids. With 5 bases removed from V and 3 bases from J, the gap between germline ends came to 20 bases. All participating donors were Caucasian adults from Nashville, Tennessee. The receptor was isolated from a woman younger than 45 in good health. The gene calls are TRBV11-2 and TRBJ2-7; no clear D gene. Sequencing was done on a sample of naive CD4+ T cells sorted from blood. Specified subset: CD45RA+ positively selected. The CDR3 region has the DNA TGTGCCAGCAGCCGGATTACCCCTCCCATAGACTACGAGCAGTACTTC. Protein product: CASSRITPPIDYEQYF.